Each of the 21 T cell receptor beta chains below was sequenced from the same sample in a study of T-cell reconstitution after alpha-beta-depleted transplantation in children. This sample's TCRbeta library carried unique molecular identifier barcodes. TCRdb fed the PCR reads into MiXCR, producing one record per CDR3 protein. The sample yields roughly 420,000 distinct CDR3 sequences, 16% seen once. This specimen was PBMCs, mostly from graft donor cells, taken 360 days after TCRalphabeta/CD19-depleted stem cell transplant. These receptors were obtained from a boy under two years old who had a stem cell transplant for Wiskott-Aldrich syndrome, so the T cells may come from the graft donor.

The chain couples TRBV12-3 or TRBV12-4 to TRBJ1-1; D is unresolved. Trimming took 3 bases from V and 3 from J, leaving 20 bases between them. This CDR3 has 17 residues. CDR3 DNA sequence: TGTGCCAGCAGTTTGGCGTCCAAGGCTTTTAGGTACACTGAAGCTTTCTTT. Amino acid sequence: CASSLASKAFRYTEAFF.

This clonotype came up a few times. The gene calls are TRBV29-1 and TRBJ2-4; 7 positions match TRBD1. With V trimmed by 7 bases and J by 2 bases, 5 bases remained unmatched. Germline V gives CDR1 SQVTM, CDR2 ANQGSEA. This CDR3 is built from 13 residues. The CDR3 loop reads CSGLTGPKNIQYF. Written as DNA, the CDR3 is TGCAGCGGCCTGACAGGGCCCAAAAACATTCAGTACTTC.

The chain is built from TRBV6-1 and TRBJ2-7; 8 nucleotides align to TRBD1. This CDR3 has 15 residues. Germline V gives CDR1 MNHNS, CDR2 SASEGT. V was pared by 6 bases and J by 0 bases, with 7 bases of the junction left unmatched. CDR3 loop: CASSRYRGSSYEQYF. The CDR3 coding sequence is TGTGCCAGCAGCAGATACAGGGGGAGCTCCTACGAGCAGTACTTC.

There are a few counts of this clonotype. This chain joins TRBV4-2 and TRBJ1-2, with 8 bases identical to TRBD1. Germline V gene lookup returns CDR1 LGHNA and CDR2 YNFKEQ. Germline trimming cut 4 bases from V and 8 bases from J; bases unmatched to any gene: 3. CDR3 length equals 12 residues. The CDR3 nucleotides read TGTGCCAGCAGCCTACAGGGGGGAGGCTACACCTTC. This codes for CASSLQGGGYTF.

The V and J genes are TRBV12-3 or TRBV12-4 and TRBJ1-2, with 7 nucleotides matching TRBD1. Trimming took 4 bases from V and 2 from J; bases not matched to a gene: 7. This CDR3 has 15 amino acids. The CDR3 loop reads CASSSLDRANYGYTF. The DNA for the CDR3 is TGTGCCAGCAGTTCTCTCGACAGGGCGAACTATGGCTACACCTTC.

This clonotype was picked up a small number of times. The rearrangement links TRBV20-1 to TRBJ2-3, with 8 bases identical to TRBD1. Trimming at V came to 6 bases and at J to 2 bases, leaving 10 bases not matched to a gene. Germline CDR1 DFQATT, CDR2 SNEGSKA (reference sequence). This CDR3 comprises 15 residues. The CDR3 here is CSAHQGANPTDTQYF. CDR3 nucleotide sequence: TGCAGTGCCCATCAGGGGGCGAATCCCACAGATACGCAGTATTTT.

This chain uses TRBV3-1 with TRBJ2-5; a weak D match, TRBD2 (5 bases). V lost 1 base, J lost 5 bases, and 14 bases lay in between. The CDR3 extends over 15 amino acids. Germline assignment: CDR1 LGHDT and CDR2 YNNKEL (reference sequence). The CDR3 sequence: CASSQARRGWETQYF. In DNA form, the CDR3 reads TGTGCCAGCAGCCAAGCCCGACGGGGATGGGAGACCCAGTACTTC.

CDR3 amino acids: CATSDLRAGGPNTGELFF. In DNA form, the CDR3 reads TGTGCCACCAGTGATTTGAGAGCGGGGGGGCCGAACACCGGGGAGCTGTTTTTT. The chain combines TRBV24-1 with TRBJ2-2; 10 bases match TRBD2. The CDR3 sequence is 18 residues long. The junction had 3 bases not matched to a gene; V was cut back by 0 bases and J by 0 bases. The V gene's germline CDR1 is KGHDR and CDR2 SFDVKD.

The rearrangement links TRBV4-3 to TRBJ2-5; D ambiguous. Per the germline V gene, CDR1 is LGHNA and CDR2 is YSLEER. V was pared by 0 bases and J by 2 bases, with 7 bases between. The CDR3 totals 14 residues. CDR3 loop: CASSQEGFQETQYF. As DNA, the CDR3 is TGCGCCAGCAGCCAAGAGGGCTTTCAAGAGACCCAGTACTTC.

This clonotype was seen a handful of times. The rearrangement joins TRBV12-3 or TRBV12-4 to TRBJ2-1; 11 nucleotides agree with TRBD2. The CDR3 consists of 15 residues. Trimming removed 7 bases from V and 4 bases from J; junction bases left unmatched: 6. CDR3 region: CASTFLAGGYNEQFF. The CDR3 region has the DNA TGTGCCAGCACCTTTCTAGCGGGAGGTTACAATGAGCAGTTCTTC.

This clonotype turned up a few times. Germline is not matched at one junction end, which may reflect a read error. This sequence joins TRBV5-1 and TRBJ2-7; D possibly corresponds to TRBD2 (6 bases). The CDR3 is 15 residues long. Germline CDR1 is SGHRS and CDR2 is YFSETQ. Here the CDR3 reads CASSLGGVSSYEQYF. The CDR3 region has the DNA TGTGCCAGCAGCTTAGGCGGGGTATCATCCTACGAGCAGTACTTC.

J is TRBJ2-1 and V is TRBV12-3 or TRBV12-4, with 7 bases matching TRBD2. V lost 3 bases, J lost 11 bases, and 1 base stayed unmatched. The CDR3 covers 11 residues. CDR3 in amino acids: CASSFGGKQFF. As DNA, the CDR3 is TGTGCCAGCAGTTTCGGGGGGAAGCAGTTCTTC.

This clonotype occurred a few times. V and J are TRBV20-1 and TRBJ2-7, with 8 bases identical to TRBD1. The ends lost 5 bases at V and 2 bases at J; junction bases unmatched: 11. Germline lookup yields CDR1 DFQATT and CDR2 SNEGSKA (reference sequence). The CDR3 sequence is 15 residues long. DNA for the CDR3: TGCAGTGCTTTAATACAGGGGGTATTGGCCTACGAGCAGTACTTC. Its protein is CSALIQGVLAYEQYF.

This clonotype has only a few counts. The chain couples TRBV7-9 to TRBJ2-1, with 10 bases lining up with TRBD1. CDR1 SEHNR and CDR2 FQNEAQ come from the germline V gene (reference sequence). Trimming removed 8 bases from V and 7 bases from J; junction bases left unmatched: 8. CDR3 length equals 14 residues. The CDR3 sequence: CASEETGGINEQFF. CDR3 sequence (DNA): TGTGCCAGCGAGGAGACAGGGGGCATTAATGAGCAGTTCTTC.

In the case of this clonotype: One end of the junction varies from germline; a read error may be responsible. The CDR3 DNA reads TGCTGTGCTAGAGGAATCTTTGACAGGGGAGTCACCGGGGAGCTGTTTTTT. Its translation is CCARGIFDRGVTGELFF. The V call is TRBV20-1, the J call TRBJ2-2, with TRBD1 matching over 8 bases. CDR3 size: 17 residues. CDR1 is DFQATT, CDR2 SNEGSKA, per germline (reference sequence).

The rearrangement uses TRBV20-1 and TRBJ2-5; D is possibly TRBD1 or TRBD2 (6 bases each). The length of the CDR3 is 15 residues. Germline CDR1 and CDR2: DFQATT and SNEGSKA (reference sequence). Between the trimmed V and J ends, which lost 2 bases and 4 bases, there was a span of 17 bases. CDR3 region: CSARSIQGTPETQYF. Written as DNA, the CDR3 is TGCAGTGCTAGATCCATCCAGGGGACTCCAGAGACCCAGTACTTC.

The chain carries TRBV7-2 and TRBJ2-7; D is ambiguous. CDR1 and CDR2 (germline): SGHTA, FQGNSA. This CDR3 has 13 residues. Trimming took 1 base from V and 8 from J, leaving 12 bases between them. In DNA, the CDR3 is TGTGCCAGCAGCTTAGATTATAGGCGCCAGCAGTACTTC. Its translation: CASSLDYRRQQYF.

A word on this clonotype: A much larger clone differs by one base, so this may be a read error. V and J are TRBV29-1 and TRBJ2-3; D is unresolved. The V end was cut by 2 bases, the J end by 1 base, with 22 bases between. The CDR3 sequence is 18 residues long. Germline CDR1 and CDR2: SQVTM and ANQGSEA. The CDR3 protein is CSVEQRLDFQWGTDTQYF. CDR3 DNA: TGCAGCGTTGAACAGAGGTTAGACTTCCAATGGGGCACAGATACGCAGTATTTT.

The chain is built from TRBV5-1 and TRBJ1-6; no clear D gene. Trimming stripped 0 bases from V and 4 bases from J, with 11 bases between. The CDR3 contains 16 residues. Germline values: CDR1 SGHRS, CDR2 YFSETQ. The DNA for the CDR3 is TGCGCCAGCAGCTTGGAGTATAGAACGTATAATTCACCCCTCCACTTT. Its protein product is CASSLEYRTYNSPLHF.

This clonotype has more than one count but fewer than ten. The chain is built from TRBV30 and TRBJ1-1; D is uncertain. The CDR3 is 13 residues long. The V gene lost 1 base and the J gene lost 1 base, with 7 bases spanning the gap. Germline V gene sequence: CDR1 GTSNPN, CDR2 SVGIG (reference sequence). The CDR3 region has the DNA TGTGCCTGGAGTGGATACAGGAACACTGAAGCTTTCTTT. As protein: CAWSGYRNTEAFF.

V gene TRBV20-1 combines with J gene TRBJ2-1; TRBD2 matches at 12 bases. With 5 bases clipped from V and 9 bases from J, the junction kept 20 bases outside the gene matches. CDR3 length equals 18 residues. The germline V gene encodes CDR1 DFQATT and CDR2 SNEGSKA (reference sequence). The CDR3 DNA sequence: TGCAGTGCTGGAGGAAGGACGTCGCTAGCGGGAGGGAGGAGTGAGCAGTTCTTC. As protein: CSAGGRTSLAGGRSEQFF.